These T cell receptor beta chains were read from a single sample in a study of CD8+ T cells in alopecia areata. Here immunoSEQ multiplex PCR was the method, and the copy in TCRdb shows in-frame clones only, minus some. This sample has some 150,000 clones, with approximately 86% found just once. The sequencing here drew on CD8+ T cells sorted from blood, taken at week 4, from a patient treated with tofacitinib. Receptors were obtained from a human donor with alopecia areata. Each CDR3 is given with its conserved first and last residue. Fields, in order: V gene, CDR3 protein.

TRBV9,CASSVVGGESEKLFF
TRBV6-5,CASSSTGGNEQFF
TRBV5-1,CASSLYGNEQFF
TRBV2,CASSEGTGGETQYF
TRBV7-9,CASSAPSYEQFF
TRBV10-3,CAISGQPSYEQYF
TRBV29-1,CSALGNSKETQYF
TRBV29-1,CSVLSGGVYEQYF
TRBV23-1,CASSHEGALNTGELFF
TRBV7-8,CASSRRGSGSGEQYF
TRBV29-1,CSVEDSGGAQYF
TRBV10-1,CASSESGLAGDEQYF
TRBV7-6,CASSLVRQTDTQYF
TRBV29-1,CSALGIVYQETQYF
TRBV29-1,CSVDRGSVPWADTQYF
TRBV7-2,CASSYDTTYEQYF
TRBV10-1,CASSEDIGGVGETQYF
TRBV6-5,CASSYSTSSFGAFF
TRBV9,CASSVGTSYSYEQYF
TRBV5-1,CASSFPGVIYEQFF
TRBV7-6,CASSLDKGSYNEQFF
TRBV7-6,CASSPGGPPPTTF
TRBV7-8,CASSLSPGNEQFF
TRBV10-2,CATPLPYSNQPQHF
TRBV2,CASSDPNGIRPYF
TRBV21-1,CASRGYTGRVAKNIQYF
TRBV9,CASRETGINTDTQYF
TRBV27,CASSFITRPNEQFF
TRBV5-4,CASSTGFNYGYTF
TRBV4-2,CASSRDRGLLGEQFF
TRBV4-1,CASSHLGGEEQYF
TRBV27,CASSLAGGSPDTQYF
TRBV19,CASSIGNQPQHF
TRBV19,CASSYGETQYF
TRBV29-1,CSVEDRYRGGTDYGYTF
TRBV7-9,CASSLVMSSGNTIYF
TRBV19,CAGSLGTEAFF
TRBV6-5,CATGSMLEQYF
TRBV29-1,CSVEGRGLNTEAFF
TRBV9,CASAWGRSETQYF
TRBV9,CASSSGANVLTF
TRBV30,CAWSFPTLNTEAFF
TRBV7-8,CASSLAPTANQPQHF
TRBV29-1,CSVEGETYEQYF
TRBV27,CASSFHTGTSEAFF
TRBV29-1,CSTASGSYNEQFF
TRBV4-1,CASSQDPGRKGSNEQFF
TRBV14,CASRAGNNEQFF
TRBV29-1,CSVEDPASGYNEQFF
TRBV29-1,CSVLPRSGYTF
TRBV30,CAWSVGTGGLYEQYF
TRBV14,CASSPPGLASSYEQYF
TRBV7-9,CASSLLTIEAFF
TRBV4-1,CASSHGIGEHEQYF
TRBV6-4,CASSRLADPFYNEQFF